The 29 T cell receptor beta chains presented below share a single source sample, sequenced in a study of human T cells and chemical hapten exposure. The time point here: patch test 1, 2 weeks after DPC sensitization. Specified treatment: therapeutic diphenylcyclopropenone sensitization with weekly scalp DPC. TCRdb reprocessed the RACE reads via MiXCR and lists one record per CDR3 protein. In the table there are roughly 180,000 distinct CDR3 sequences, around 24% of which are singletons. The specimen was whole blood, collected in connection with sensitization to the hapten diphenylcyclopropenone (DPC). The receptors were sampled from a woman in her fifties or sixties with alopecia areata. Some clones in this sample may be carry-over from other donors' samples.

This clonotype came up a few times. The V call is TRBV29-1, the J call TRBJ1-2, with 8 positions matching TRBD1. Trimming removed 5 bases from V and 8 bases from J; junction bases left unmatched: 10. The CDR3 covers 13 residues. Germline CDR1 and CDR2: SQVTM and ANQGSEA. The chain's CDR3 is CSVFRTGPEGYTF. CDR3 in DNA: TGCAGCGTTTTCCGGACAGGGCCGGAAGGCTACACCTTC. Supplemented by reference TRBV29-1 and TRBJ1-2, the full variable domain reads SAVISQKPSRDICQRGTSLTIQCQVDSQVTMMFWYRQQPGQSLTLIATANQGSEATYESGFVIDKFPISRPNLTFSTLTVSNMSPEDSSIYLCSVFRTGPEGYTFGSGTRLTVV.

This clonotype was counted between two and nine times. The chain has TRBV6-1 and TRBJ2-2; maybe TRBD2 (6 bases). CDR3 size: 14 residues. From germline, CDR1 is MNHNS and CDR2 SASEGT. V was shortened by 0 bases and J by 6 bases, with 8 bases between the two germline ends. The CDR3, as DNA: TGTGCCAGCAGTGAAGCGCGGGGTCCCGGGGAGCTGTTTTTT. Translating it yields CASSEARGPGELFF.

This chain links TRBV20-1 with TRBJ2-5, with D perhaps TRBD2 (5 bases). The CDR3 length is 13 residues. Germline V gene lookup returns CDR1 DFQATT and CDR2 SNEGSKA (reference sequence). The V end lost 2 bases, the J end lost 2 bases, and 9 bases lay between the germline ends. The CDR3 coding sequence is TGCAGTGCTAGACCAGCGGCACAAGAGACCCAGTACTTC. The encoded protein is CSARPAAQETQYF.

The sample holds a few counts of this clonotype. The chain carries TRBV3-1 and TRBJ1-2; D is unresolved. Trimming took 0 bases from V and 4 from J, leaving 9 bases between them. The CDR3 runs to 14 residues. Germline CDR1 reads LGHDT; CDR2 reads YNNKEL (reference sequence). This chain's CDR3 is CASSQDIQSYGYTF. CDR3 nucleotide sequence: TGTGCCAGCAGCCAAGATATACAGTCCTATGGCTACACCTTC.

Many counts were recorded for this clonotype. V is TRBV5-6 and J is TRBJ1-5; TRBD1 matches at 7 bases. Germline loops: CDR1 SGHDT, CDR2 YYEEEE. CDR3 length: 15 amino acids. The trim removed 4 bases at V and 4 bases at J, leaving 8 bases unmatched. CDR3 residues: CASSLRDRENQPQHF. The CDR3 nucleotides read TGTGCCAGCAGCCTCCGGGACAGAGAGAATCAGCCCCAGCATTTT.

This clonotype was seen more than once but under ten times. The V and J genes are TRBV11-2 and TRBJ2-5, with D perhaps matching TRBD2 (5 bases). Trimming left V 1 base short and J 5 bases short, with 8 bases between. CDR3 size: 13 residues. CDR1 is SGHAT, CDR2 FQNNGV, per germline. CDR3 region: CASSLGTRETQYF. The DNA of the CDR3 is TGTGCCAGCAGCTTAGGGACTCGGGAGACCCAGTACTTC.

The V and J genes are TRBV5-1 and TRBJ2-7, with 7 bases that match TRBD1. The CDR3 has 14 amino acids. Germline CDR1 is SGHRS and CDR2 is YFSETQ. V was clipped by 4 bases and J by 0 bases; unmatched bases: 4. The chain's CDR3 is CASSRGQSSYEQYF. For the CDR3, the DNA is TGCGCCAGCAGCAGGGGACAGTCCTCCTACGAGCAGTACTTC.

In this sample, this clonotype turned up a few times. The chain has TRBV20-1 and TRBJ2-5; 8 bases align to TRBD1. The CDR3 runs to 13 residues. V was clipped by 7 bases and J by 5 bases; unmatched bases: 9. Germline V gene data show CDR1 as DFQATT and CDR2 as SNEGSKA (reference sequence). CDR3 nucleotide sequence: TGCAGTGTTATGACAGGGGCGCCGGAGACCCAGTACTTC. Amino acid sequence: CSVMTGAPETQYF.

The gene calls are TRBV5-1 and TRBJ2-2; 16 bases agree with TRBD2. CDR1 and CDR2 from the germline V gene are SGHRS and YFSETQ. V lost 4 bases to trimming and J lost 6 bases; unmatched junction nucleotides: 3. The CDR3 contains 16 residues. The CDR3 DNA reads as TGCGCCAGCAGCGGGGGACTAGCGGGAGGGCCCGGGGAGCTGTTTTTT. Amino acid sequence: CASSGGLAGGPGELFF.

V and J are TRBV5-5 and TRBJ1-2, with D tentatively TRBD1 (5 bases). Germline CDR1 reads SGHKS; CDR2 reads YYEKEE (reference sequence). The V gene lost 1 base and the J gene lost 2 bases, with 12 bases spanning the gap. This CDR3 is built from 15 residues. CDR3 sequence: CASSLIGRVNYGYTF. DNA for the CDR3: TGTGCCAGCAGCTTGATCGGCAGGGTAAACTATGGCTACACCTTC.

The chain joins TRBV7-9 to TRBJ1-2; 9 positions agree with TRBD1. Per the germline V gene, CDR1 is SEHNR and CDR2 is FQNEAQ (reference sequence). V shed 5 bases, J shed 8 bases, and the junction held 6 bases outside the gene matches. This CDR3 has 13 residues. As DNA, the CDR3 is TGTGCCAGCAGCCGAAGACAGGGGGAAGGCTACACCTTC. Translating it yields CASSRRQGEGYTF.

V is TRBV15 and J is TRBJ1-6; D is possibly TRBD1 (5 bases). This CDR3 is 14 amino acids long. The V end was cut by 3 bases, the J end by 5 bases, with 8 bases between. Germline-derived CDR1 and CDR2 are LNHNV and YYDKDF (reference sequence). CDR3 sequence: CATSRGLDNSPLHF. The CDR3 bases are TGTGCCACCAGCAGGGGACTTGATAATTCACCCCTCCACTTT.

A few counts support this clonotype. V and J are TRBV20-1 and TRBJ2-7; 7 bases line up with TRBD2. The germline V gene has CDR1 DFQATT and CDR2 SNEGSKA (reference sequence). This CDR3 comprises 14 residues. Trimming at V came to 1 base and at J to 2 bases, leaving 5 bases not matched to a gene. DNA for the CDR3: TGCAGTGCTAGAGTGAGCGGGAATGCCTACGAGCAGTACTTC. Encoded protein: CSARVSGNAYEQYF.

Only a few counts were recorded for this clonotype. The V and J genes are TRBV28 and TRBJ2-2, with D unclear. From germline, CDR1 is MDHEN and CDR2 SYDVKM. This CDR3 has 14 amino acids. V lost 2 bases, J lost 8 bases, and 12 bases lay in between. The CDR3 nucleotides are TGTGCCAGCAGTTTAAGTAGGAGTCCGGGGGAGCTGTTTTTT. The encoded protein is CASSLSRSPGELFF.

The chain uses TRBV30 and TRBJ2-5; D is possibly TRBD1 (5 bases). V was shortened by 0 bases and J by 8 bases, with 16 bases between the two germline ends. CDR1 and CDR2 (germline): GTSNPN, SVGIG (reference sequence). This CDR3 spans 14 amino acids. CDR3 nucleotide sequence: TGTGCCTGGAGTGTACTTGAGACAGCCGTTACCCAGTACTTC. It yields the protein CAWSVLETAVTQYF. The entire variable domain, with the rest obtained from reference TRBV30 and TRBJ2-5, is as follows: SQTIHQWPATLVQPVGSPLSLECTVEGTSNPNLYWYRQAAGRGLQLLFYSVGIGQISSEVPQNLSASRPQDRQFILSSKKLLLSDSGFYLCAWSVLETAVTQYFGPGTRLLVL.

V and J are TRBV6-6 and TRBJ1-2; 8 bases line up with TRBD1. Germline CDR1 MNHNY, CDR2 SVGAGI (reference sequence). V shed 6 bases and J 4 bases; nucleotides not matched to a gene: 7. CDR3 length equals 14 residues. The CDR3 DNA sequence: TGTGCCAGCAGCTCGACAGGGGAGGTCTATGGCTACACCTTC. It codes for CASSSTGEVYGYTF.

V and J are TRBV7-9 and TRBJ1-4; D gene uncertain. Looked up from germline, CDR1 is SEHNR and CDR2 is FQNEAQ (reference sequence). The CDR3 is 13 amino acids. Between the trimmed V and J ends, which lost 5 bases and 7 bases, there was a span of 11 bases. Written as DNA, the CDR3 is TGTGCCAGCAGCCAGGACTGGGGTGAAAAACTGTTTTTT. It is translated as CASSQDWGEKLFF.

This chain links TRBV5-1 with TRBJ1-5; no clear D. CDR1 and CDR2 (germline): SGHRS, YFSETQ. V dropped 0 bases and J dropped 4 bases, with 5 bases sitting between them. CDR3 size: 13 residues. The CDR3 reads CASSLGENQPQHF. CDR3 bases: TGCGCCAGCAGCTTGGGGGAGAATCAGCCCCAGCATTTT.

The rearrangement joins TRBV18 to TRBJ2-1; 9 positions agree with TRBD2. The CDR3 runs to 15 residues. Germline V gene lookup returns CDR1 KGHSH and CDR2 LQKENI. Trimming at V came to 1 base and at J to 5 bases, leaving 3 bases not matched to a gene. CDR3 sequence (DNA): TGTGCCAGCTCACCACTTCCTAGCGGGAACAATGAGCAGTTCTTC. It codes for CASSPLPSGNNEQFF.

In regard to this clonotype: One end of the junction fails to match germline, which may point to a read error. The chain carries TRBV2 and TRBJ2-1; 8 bases are shared with TRBD2. This CDR3 has 14 amino acids. Germline values: CDR1 SNHLY, CDR2 FYNNEI. This CDR3 reads CASSVTSGLQLELF. CDR3 sequence (DNA): TGTGCCAGCAGTGTTACTAGCGGACTACAACTAGAGCTCTTC.

The chain carries TRBV3-1 and TRBJ2-7; 9 bases are shared with TRBD2. This CDR3 contains 14 residues. CDR1 LGHDT and CDR2 YNNKEL come from the germline V gene (reference sequence). With V trimmed by 1 base and J by 6 bases, 4 bases remained unmatched. The CDR3: CASSQVAGVLEQYF. CDR3 DNA sequence: TGTGCCAGCAGCCAAGTAGCGGGAGTACTCGAGCAGTACTTC.

CDR3 amino acids: CASSFRAGWATNEKLFF. The CDR3 DNA is TGTGCCAGCAGTTTTAGGGCGGGATGGGCAACTAATGAAAAACTGTTTTTT. V usage is TRBV6-5 and J usage is TRBJ1-4; D call uncertain. The germline V gene encodes CDR1 MNHEY and CDR2 SVGAGI. CDR3 length: 17 amino acids. V lost 4 bases, J lost 0 bases, and 15 bases lay in between.

This chain links TRBV7-2 with TRBJ2-1; TRBD2 matches 12 bases. Trimming cost V 2 bases and J 7 bases; bases outside gene matches: 6. Per the germline V gene, CDR1 is SGHTA and CDR2 is FQGNSA. The CDR3 has 16 residues. The CDR3 nucleotides read TGTGCCAGCAGCTTAACCCCGCTAGCGGGAGGGAATGAGCAGTTCTTC. Its translation: CASSLTPLAGGNEQFF.

At least ten counts were recorded for this clonotype. V usage is TRBV12-3 or TRBV12-4 and J usage is TRBJ2-5, with D perhaps TRBD1 (5 bases). Trimming shortened V by 6 bases and J by 1 base, and 18 bases separated the two germline ends. The CDR3 is 16 residues long. For the CDR3, the DNA is TGTGCCAGCAGACGCGGCGGTGGGGCGTTCCAAGAGACCCAGTACTTC. This codes for CASRRGGGAFQETQYF.

The CDR3 region is CASRTLAGRVNEQFF. DNA of the CDR3: TGTGCCAGCAGAACACTAGCGGGAAGAGTGAATGAGCAGTTCTTC. The V call is TRBV11-2, the J call TRBJ2-1, with TRBD2 matching over 10 bases. CDR1 and CDR2 (germline): SGHAT, FQNNGV. The CDR3 is made up of 15 amino acids. V dropped 6 bases and J dropped 7; count of bases not matched to a gene: 9.

This chain uses TRBV28 with TRBJ2-1; unclear D gene. V was shortened by 3 bases and J by 9 bases, with 9 bases between the two germline ends. The length of the CDR3 is 12 residues. CDR1 is MDHEN and CDR2 is SYDVKM in the germline V gene. Written as DNA, the CDR3 is TGTGCCAGCAGTTTGCTGGGCCTTGAGCAGTTCTTC. Translated, it gives CASSLLGLEQFF.

This clonotype was recorded only once. The chain employs TRBV7-9 and TRBJ2-1; 9 bases are shared with TRBD2. Germline CDR1 is SEHNR and CDR2 is FQNEAQ (reference sequence). The CDR3 runs 15 residues. The V and J ends lost 5 bases and 6 bases, in that order; junction bases with no gene match: 8. The CDR3 protein is CASSLGLALVNEQFF. The CDR3 bases are TGTGCCAGCAGCCTGGGACTAGCCCTCGTCAATGAGCAGTTCTTC.

This chain uses TRBV5-6 with TRBJ2-2; 7 bases fit TRBD1. The CDR3 spans 17 residues. The germline CDR1 and CDR2 sequences are SGHDT and YYEEEE. V shed 3 bases and J 1 base; nucleotides not matched to a gene: 9. CDR3 DNA: TGTGCCAGCAGCTATAACAGGGGAAATTGGAACACCGGGGAGCTGTTTTTT. Translated, it gives CASSYNRGNWNTGELFF.

The rearrangement links TRBV18 to TRBJ1-6; no clear D gene. This CDR3 has 16 residues. Germline V CDR1 and CDR2: KGHSH, LQKENI. With 1 base removed from V and 4 bases from J, the gap between germline ends came to 11 bases. DNA of the CDR3: TGTGCCAGCTCACCACTGTCGGGAGAATATAATTCACCCCTCCACTTT. Amino acids: CASSPLSGEYNSPLHF.